The 9 T cell receptor beta chains below were found in one sample sequenced in a study of T cell changes during pregnancy in multiple sclerosis. Profiled with immunoSEQ multiplex PCR; TCRdb holds only in-frame clones, not every one. Here the sample spans about 40,000 clones, about 90% being singletons. Material: peripheral blood, obtained in the first trimester of pregnancy. The receptors come from a female donor in good health, enrolled as a control in a pregnancy study.

The chain joins TRBV7-8 to TRBJ2-7; D is perhaps TRBD2 (6 bases). Germline CDR1 and CDR2: SGHVS and FQNEAQ. Trimming stripped 1 base from V and 7 bases from J, with 8 bases between. This CDR3 comprises 12 residues. The CDR3 region is CASSLGGDEQYF. The CDR3 nucleotides are TGTGCCAGCAGCTTAGGGGGGGATGAGCAGTACTTC.

The chain links TRBV9 to TRBJ1-1; 9 positions match TRBD1. The CDR3 length is 15 residues. Germline CDR1 reads SGDLS; CDR2 reads YYNGEE. Trimming took 2 bases from V and 1 from J; bases not matched to a gene: 3. The CDR3 DNA reads as TGTGCCAGCAGCGTGACAGGGGGGGGGAACACTGAAGCTTTCTTT. It yields the protein CASSVTGGGNTEAFF.

With regard to this clone: The same CDR3 arises from other DNA sequences in this sample as well. The rearrangement links TRBV15 to TRBJ2-7, with TRBD1 identical over 7 bases. This CDR3 is 15 amino acids long. With 5 bases clipped from V and 0 bases from J, the junction kept 7 bases outside the gene matches. The germline V gene encodes CDR1 LNHNV and CDR2 YYDKDF (reference sequence). CDR3: CATSPPRDSSYEQYF. DNA of the CDR3: TGTGCCACCAGCCCCCCCCGGGACAGCTCCTACGAGCAGTACTTC.

The chain combines TRBV30 with TRBJ2-6; D might be TRBD1 (5 bases). V was trimmed by 5 bases and J by 0 bases, leaving 14 bases between them. From germline, CDR1 is GTSNPN and CDR2 SVGIG (reference sequence). This CDR3 has 16 residues. The CDR3 loop reads CAWGEAGISGANVLTF. The CDR3 bases are TGTGCCTGGGGCGAGGCAGGGATCTCTGGGGCCAACGTCCTGACTTTC.

The rearrangement uses TRBV4-3 and TRBJ2-7; no definite D call. The CDR3 sequence is 14 residues long. V was shortened by 0 bases and J by 2 bases, with 8 bases between the two germline ends. Germline-derived CDR1 and CDR2 are LGHNA and YSLEER. In DNA, the CDR3 is TGCGCCAGCAGCCAAGATTACCAGGCCTACGAGCAGTACTTC. Its protein product is CASSQDYQAYEQYF.

The chain joins TRBV5-4 to TRBJ2-4; D perhaps matches TRBD2 (6 bases). The CDR3 contains 13 residues. The germline V and J ends were trimmed by 4 bases and 4 bases, with 9 bases remaining between them. Germline CDR1 is SGHNT and CDR2 is YYREEE (reference sequence). The CDR3 loop reads CASSPGLKNIQYF. The CDR3, as DNA: TGTGCCAGCAGCCCGGGACTTAAAAACATTCAGTACTTC.

This clone was detected only once. The chain couples TRBV5-1 to TRBJ1-1; no clear D gene. The CDR3 extends over 13 amino acids. CDR1 SGHRS and CDR2 YFSETQ come from the germline V gene. V dropped 2 bases and J dropped 6 bases, with 11 bases sitting between them. In nucleotides, the CDR3 is TGCGCCAGCAGCTTAGAAACCGGGGCTGAAGCTTTCTTT. Its protein product is CASSLETGAEAFF.

The chain employs TRBV27 and TRBJ2-1; 8 bases are a match to TRBD2. The germline V gene encodes CDR1 MNHEY and CDR2 SMNVEV (reference sequence). V trimming: 11 bases; J trimming: 6 bases; junction bases outside the gene matches: 18. The CDR3 totals 16 residues. CDR3 in DNA: TGTGCCTTCCTGCGGCTAGCGGGTGGGCCAACCAATGAGCAGTTCTTC. Translating gives CAFLRLAGGPTNEQFF.

V usage is TRBV2 and J usage is TRBJ1-4; TRBD1 aligns across 10 bases. Germline CDR1 and CDR2: SNHLY and FYNNEI. V gave up 5 bases and J gave up 7 bases; unmatched junction bases: 7. The CDR3 loop spans 15 amino acids. The CDR3 DNA reads as TGTGCCAGCAGTAACCGGGACAGGGGCGCTGAAAAACTGTTTTTT. Translating it yields CASSNRDRGAEKLFF.